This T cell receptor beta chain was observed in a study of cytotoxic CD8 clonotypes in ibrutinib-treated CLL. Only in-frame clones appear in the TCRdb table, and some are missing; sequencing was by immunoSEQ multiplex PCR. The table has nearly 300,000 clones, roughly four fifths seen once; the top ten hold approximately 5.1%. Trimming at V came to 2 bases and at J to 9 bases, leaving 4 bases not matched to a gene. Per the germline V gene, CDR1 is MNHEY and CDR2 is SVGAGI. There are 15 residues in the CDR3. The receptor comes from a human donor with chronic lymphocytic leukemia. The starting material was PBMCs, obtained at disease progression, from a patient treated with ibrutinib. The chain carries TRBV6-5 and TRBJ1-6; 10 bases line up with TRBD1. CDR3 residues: CASSYQTGGFSPLHF. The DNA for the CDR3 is TGTGCCAGCAGTTACCAGACAGGGGGCTTTTCACCCCTCCACTTT.